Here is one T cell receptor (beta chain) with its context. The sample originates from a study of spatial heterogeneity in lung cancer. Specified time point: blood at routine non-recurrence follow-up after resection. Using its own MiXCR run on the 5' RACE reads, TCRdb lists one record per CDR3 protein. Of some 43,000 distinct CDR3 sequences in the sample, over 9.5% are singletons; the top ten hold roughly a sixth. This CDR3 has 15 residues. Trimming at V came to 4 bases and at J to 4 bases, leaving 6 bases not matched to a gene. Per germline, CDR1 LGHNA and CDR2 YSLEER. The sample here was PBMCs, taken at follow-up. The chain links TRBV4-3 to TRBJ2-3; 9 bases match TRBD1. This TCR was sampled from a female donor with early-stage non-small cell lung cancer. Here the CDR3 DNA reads TGCGCCAGCAGCCCGGGACAGGGTCGCGCAGATACGCAGTATTTT. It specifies CASSPGQGRADTQYF.